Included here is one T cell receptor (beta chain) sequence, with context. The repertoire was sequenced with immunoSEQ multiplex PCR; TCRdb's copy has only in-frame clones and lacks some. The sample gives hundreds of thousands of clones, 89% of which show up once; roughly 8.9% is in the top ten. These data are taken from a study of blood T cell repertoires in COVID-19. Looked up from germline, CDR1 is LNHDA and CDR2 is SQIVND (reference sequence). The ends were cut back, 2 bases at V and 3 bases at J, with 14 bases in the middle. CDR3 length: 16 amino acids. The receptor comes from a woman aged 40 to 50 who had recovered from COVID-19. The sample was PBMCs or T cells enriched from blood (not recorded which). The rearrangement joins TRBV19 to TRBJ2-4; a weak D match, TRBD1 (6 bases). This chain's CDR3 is CASSINTGFDKNIQYF. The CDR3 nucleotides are TGTGCCAGTAGTATAAATACAGGGTTCGACAAAAACATTCAGTACTTC. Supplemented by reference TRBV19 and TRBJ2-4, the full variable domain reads DGGITQSPKYLFRKEGQNVTLSCEQNLNHDAMYWYRQDPGQGLRLIYYSQIVNDFQKGDIAEGYSVSREKKESFPLTVTSAQKNPTAFYLCASSINTGFDKNIQYFGAGTRLSVL.